This entry concerns a single T cell receptor (beta chain). The source of the sample is a study of shared clonotypes between healthy human individuals. The table came from immunoSEQ multiplex PCR; TCRdb's copy has only in-frame clones and leaves some out. The sample lists around 2.1 million clones, about 94% occurring once. Adult Caucasians living in Nashville, Tennessee made up all of the donors. Specimen: naive CD4+ T cells sorted from blood. Described subset: CD45RA+ positively selected. This receptor was obtained from a man younger than 35 in good health.

This chain's CDR3 is CASIIRLSQETQYF. CDR3 nucleotide sequence: TGTGCCAGCATCATCCGACTGAGCCAAGAGACCCAGTACTTC. The V call is TRBV2, the J call TRBJ2-5; D gene unclear. Trimming stripped 7 bases from V and 1 base from J, with 13 bases between. The CDR3 runs 14 residues. Germline V gives CDR1 SNHLY, CDR2 FYNNEI.